This TCR beta chain was sequenced for a study of blood T cell repertoires in COVID-19. For the study at large: The United States, Italy and Spain were the sources of the acute and convalescent COVID-19 samples.

Source study methods: Nucleated cell counts were estimated from reference gene primer amplification. Profiling relied on immunoSEQ multiplex PCR, and the TCRdb table lists in-frame clones only, not all of them. V, J and clone size are taken as reported in that table, and D and trimming were inferred from the DNA itself. Of 70,000 to 85,000 clones in the sample, about 86% are singletons; the top ten hold 39%. This CDR3 is built from 15 residues. Germline V CDR1 and CDR2: SEHNR, FQNEAQ (reference sequence). V was cut by 4 bases and J by 4 bases, with 17 bases left in between. The chain uses TRBV7-9 and TRBJ2-7; D perhaps matches TRBD1 (6 bases). The specimen was peripheral blood. The TCR comes from a man of 80 years or more with active or convalescent COVID-19. The CDR3 loop reads CASSSPGAPFYEQYF. In nucleotides, the CDR3 is TGTGCCAGCAGCTCCCCAGGGGCTCCTTTTTACGAGCAGTACTTC.